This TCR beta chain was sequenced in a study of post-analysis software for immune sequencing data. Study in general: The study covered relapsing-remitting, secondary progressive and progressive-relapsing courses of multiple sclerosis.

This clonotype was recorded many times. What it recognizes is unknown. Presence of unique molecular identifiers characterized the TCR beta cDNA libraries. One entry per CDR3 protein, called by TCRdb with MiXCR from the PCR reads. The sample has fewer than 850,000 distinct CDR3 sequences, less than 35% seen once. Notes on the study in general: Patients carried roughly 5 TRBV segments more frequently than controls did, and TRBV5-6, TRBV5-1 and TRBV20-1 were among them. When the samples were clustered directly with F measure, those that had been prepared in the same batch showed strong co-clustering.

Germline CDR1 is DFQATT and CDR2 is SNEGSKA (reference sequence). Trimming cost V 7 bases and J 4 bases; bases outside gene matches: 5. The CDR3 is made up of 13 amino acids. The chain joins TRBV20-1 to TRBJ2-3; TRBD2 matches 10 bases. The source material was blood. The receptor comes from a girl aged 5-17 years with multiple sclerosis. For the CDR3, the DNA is TGCAGTGGACTAGCGGGTACTTCAGATACGCAGTATTTT. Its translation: CSGLAGTSDTQYF.